The source of this T cell receptor beta chain is a study of blood T cell repertoires in COVID-19 (dated by TCRdb to 2018 to 2021). Background on the whole study: Samples from collaborators originated in the United States, Italy and Spain and spanned both the acute and convalescent phases of COVID-19. The material from the prospective study consisted of cDNA or gDNA derived from T cells, B-cell-depleted T cells, or PBMCs. Subjects who had been exposed to COVID-19, were actively infected with it, or had recovered from it provided the deeply sampled blood TCRbeta repertoires that made up the dataset. The repertoires were released in a freely available public database intended as a resource for research on the immune response to SARS-CoV-2. The samples were drawn from two sources: the first 160 participants of the ongoing ImmuneRACE study, and 950 to 1,500 subjects contributed by 6 global collaborators. Nearly every sample came with metadata listing a de-identified subject ID, COVID-19 status, age in years and sex. Where available, HLA class I and class II types were taken from metadata supplied by the sample provider and were not determined by assay-based typing. Results and caveats for the whole study, not just this receptor: The amount of clinical and demographic metadata varied by source and participant and was provided uncurated.

A word on this clone: It lacks a known antigen. No base quality information exists; no much larger clone differs at one position.

The immunoSEQ Assay, a bias-controlled multiplex PCR, was used to amplify TCRbeta CDR3 regions from genomic DNA. The authors' analysis ran thus. Nucleated cell counts per sample were estimated from amplification of reference gene primers within the assay. To quantify the absolute abundance of each unique TCRbeta CDR3 rearrangement, sequence reads were collapsed and filtered. For each sample, productive Simpson clonality was calculated as the square root of Simpson's diversity index across productive rearrangements. TCRdb took this table from immuneACCESS and kept in-frame rearrangements with V and J called. Such tables lack part of the clones; where checked against another copy, unresolved V genes explain under half of the gap, and the rest is unexplained. The V and J calls and clone size come from that table; D and trimming were worked out from the DNA. This sample is represented by about 160,000 clones; around 90% of them were singletons. The ten top clones hold about 4.2% of the sample.

The V end gives up 5 bases and the J end 3 bases, leaving 9 bases in the junction not matched to a gene. According to the germline V gene, CDR1 reads MNHEY and CDR2 reads SVGEGT. The CDR3, cysteine through phenylalanine, is 15 amino acids long. Of all the DNA, just the CDR3 is kept, 45 bases in frame from base 1. The collaborating institutions used their own protocols to collect whole blood in K2EDTA tubes. Collaborator samples were shipped for TCRbeta analysis as frozen whole blood, isolated PBMCs, or DNA extracted from either sample type. Material for sequencing was peripheral blood. The chain is encoded by TRBV6-2 or TRBV6-3 joined to TRBJ1-2; 7 nucleotides in the junction match TRBD1. This receptor was obtained from a woman in her sixties or seventies with active or convalescent COVID-19. The CDR3 reads CASSTPDRRHYGYTF. The nucleotides are TGTGCCAGCAGTACCCCGGACAGGCGGCACTATGGCTACACCTTC.